Shown below are 15 T cell receptor beta chains from a single sample sequenced in a study of T cells after yellow fever vaccination. TCRdb reprocessed the 5' RACE reads via MiXCR and lists one record per CDR3 protein. The table records about 370,000 distinct CDR3 sequences, around a tenth of them present only once. Sequenced here: PBMCs, sampled on the day of the first yellow fever vaccination. Receptors originate from a man younger than 35 who received the YFV17D yellow fever vaccine.

This clonotype was seen only a few times. The V and J genes are TRBV29-1 and TRBJ2-7, with D possibly TRBD2 on 5 matching bases. Germline CDR1 is SQVTM and CDR2 is ANQGSEA. The CDR3 has 14 amino acids. Between the trimmed V and J ends, which lost 4 bases and 3 bases, there was a span of 16 bases. Written as DNA, the CDR3 is TGCAGCGTTGTTAGGACGGAGGTAAACTACGAGCAGTACTTC. Translated, it gives CSVVRTEVNYEQYF.

This clonotype has more than one count but fewer than ten. The rearrangement uses TRBV20-1 and TRBJ2-1; 10 nucleotides align to TRBD2. J gave up 4 bases and V 5 bases, and 11 bases lay outside the gene matches. Germline-derived CDR1 and CDR2 are DFQATT and SNEGSKA (reference sequence). The CDR3 runs to 16 residues. The CDR3 nucleotides read TGCAGTGCTCAGTTGGCTAGCGGGGGCATTTACAATGAGCAGTTCTTC. Its translation is CSAQLASGGIYNEQFF.

This clonotype has more than one count but fewer than ten. V usage is TRBV11-2 and J usage is TRBJ2-3; D may be TRBD1 (7 bases). Germline V gene lookup returns CDR1 SGHAT and CDR2 FQNNGV. This CDR3 region has 16 residues. V was cut by 3 bases and J by 5 bases, with 18 bases left in between. The CDR3, as DNA: TGTGCCAGCAGCTTGGGTAGGGGGCGGGGAGGAGATACGCAGTATTTT. Protein product: CASSLGRGRGGDTQYF.

The V call is TRBV24-1, the J call TRBJ2-1; D perhaps matches TRBD1 (6 bases). Trimming cost V 1 base and J 7 bases, with 13 bases left between them. The CDR3 has 15 residues. Per the germline V gene, CDR1 is KGHDR and CDR2 is SFDVKD. The CDR3 coding sequence is TGTGCCACCAGTGATTTCAGTCAGGGGCTTAATGAGCAGTTCTTC. Residues: CATSDFSQGLNEQFF.

The chain is built from TRBV19 and TRBJ1-5; 7 bases align to TRBD1. This CDR3 contains 17 residues. Germline trimming cut 7 bases from V and 5 bases from J; bases unmatched to any gene: 17. Germline V gene lookup returns CDR1 LNHDA and CDR2 SQIVND (reference sequence). The CDR3, as DNA: TGTGCCAGTACCACCACAAACCGGGACAGCAGTCATCAGCCCCAGCATTTT. It translates to CASTTTNRDSSHQPQHF.

This clonotype was detected only a few times. The J gene is TRBJ1-2, the V gene TRBV28; TRBD1 aligns across 10 bases. This CDR3 comprises 17 residues. Unmatched junction bases numbered 17, after V lost 5 bases and J lost 8 bases. Per the germline V gene, CDR1 is MDHEN and CDR2 is SYDVKM. The CDR3 nucleotides read TGTGCCAGCAGTCCCCCCCTCCCCCGGGACAGGGGCGGGGGCTACACCTTC. Amino acids: CASSPPLPRDRGGGYTF.

This chain's CDR3 is CASSYVTRNQPQHF. The CDR3 bases are TGTGCCAGCAGTTACGTTACGCGCAATCAGCCCCAGCATTTT. The chain joins TRBV6-2 or TRBV6-3 to TRBJ1-5; no firm D call. CDR3 length: 14 amino acids. Germline-derived CDR1 and CDR2 are MNHEY and SVGEGT. The V gene lost 2 bases and the J gene lost 2 bases, with 7 bases spanning the gap.

Only a few counts were recorded for this clonotype. This chain connects TRBV12-3 or TRBV12-4 to TRBJ1-1; D is ambiguous. CDR3 length: 14 residues. Trimming stripped 3 bases from V and 3 bases from J, with 11 bases between. CDR3 sequence: CASSFGPGDTEAFF. In nucleotides, the CDR3 is TGTGCCAGCAGTTTTGGCCCGGGCGACACTGAAGCTTTCTTT.

V and J are TRBV9 and TRBJ2-7; perhaps TRBD2 as D (5 bases). This CDR3 is built from 15 residues. Germline loops: CDR1 SGDLS, CDR2 YYNGEE. V dropped 0 bases and J dropped 4 bases, with 14 bases sitting between them. CDR3 bases: TGTGCCAGCAGCGTAGATCCGGGAATCATGTACGAGCAGTACTTC. Residues: CASSVDPGIMYEQYF.

V gene TRBV6-2 or TRBV6-3 combines with J gene TRBJ1-4; tentatively, D is TRBD1 (5 bases). CDR1 and CDR2 from the germline V gene are MNHEY and SVGEGT. The CDR3 consists of 13 residues. Trimming pared 2 bases from V and 8 bases from J, leaving 9 bases between. The CDR3 DNA reads TGTGCCAGCAGTTACAGGGACGGGGAAAAACTGTTTTTT. Protein: CASSYRDGEKLFF.

This chain uses TRBV28 with TRBJ1-5; tentative D call: TRBD1 (5 bases). The germline CDR1 and CDR2 sequences are MDHEN and SYDVKM. The CDR3 length is 15 residues. V lost 3 bases and J 8 bases, leaving 17 bases between the germline ends. CDR3 coding DNA: TGTGCCAGCAGTTTTAGGGGTGGGGTTAGTAAGCCCCAGCATTTT. Protein: CASSFRGGVSKPQHF.

The chain combines TRBV4-1 with TRBJ1-5; 11 nucleotides line up with TRBD1. V gave up 5 bases and J gave up 4 bases; unmatched junction bases: 13. This CDR3 is built from 18 residues. Germline V gives CDR1 MGHRA, CDR2 YSYEKL. The CDR3, as DNA: TGCGCCAGCAGCTCATCTCCGGGACAGGGGGGAGGGAATCAGCCCCAGCATTTT. Its protein product is CASSSSPGQGGGNQPQHF.

V is TRBV4-1 and J is TRBJ2-4; 7 bases line up with TRBD1. Germline lookup yields CDR1 MGHRA and CDR2 YSYEKL. Germline trimming cut 0 bases from V and 6 bases from J; bases unmatched to any gene: 11. The CDR3 contains 17 residues. The CDR3, as DNA: TGCGCCAGCAGCCAAGATCCGCGGCAGACAGGGCTAAACATTCAGTACTTC. It specifies CASSQDPRQTGLNIQYF.

The V gene is TRBV4-3, the J gene TRBJ2-1, with a tentative D call TRBD2 (5 bases). There are 16 residues in the CDR3. Germline loops: CDR1 LGHNA, CDR2 YSLEER. Trimming took off 0 bases at V and 2 bases at J, with 11 bases between the two ends. CDR3 sequence reads: CASSQDPGYTYNEQFF. The CDR3 region has the DNA TGCGCCAGCAGCCAAGATCCGGGGTATACCTACAATGAGCAGTTCTTC.

The genes are TRBV19 and TRBJ2-2, with 10 nucleotides matching TRBD1. Per the germline V gene, CDR1 is LNHDA and CDR2 is SQIVND (reference sequence). V lost 9 bases and J lost 5; bases outside the gene matches: 9. The CDR3 has 15 amino acids. CDR3 coding DNA: TGTGCCAGCCAAGACAGGGGGCGCAGGACCGGGGAGCTGTTTTTT. Translation gives CASQDRGRRTGELFF.